The clone carrying this T cell receptor beta chain has a count of ten or more. Its antigen is undetermined. The entry originates in a study of spatial heterogeneity in lung cancer. In the study overall: A consistent excess of beta-chain over alpha-chain sequences was detected. Study-wide points: Counts that tracked tumor mutation counts were those of expanded intratumoral alpha and beta TCRs.

Time point denoted: sample taken at primary tumor resection. Germline V lookup: CDR1 SGHVS, CDR2 FQNEAQ. CDR3 length: 14 residues. V shed 2 bases, J shed 5 bases, and the junction held 2 bases outside the gene matches. TCRdb re-called the 5' RACE reads with MiXCR, one entry per CDR3 protein. The sample shows 14,000 or so distinct CDR3 sequences, over 3.5% of them seen only once. This sequence was found in a female donor with early-stage non-small cell lung cancer. The V gene is TRBV7-8, the J gene TRBJ1-1; TRBD1 matches at 10 bases. Sequencing was performed on lung tumor tissue, taken at surgery. For the CDR3, the DNA is TGTGCCAGCAGCTTATGGACAGGGGGAACTGAAGCTTTCTTT. Its protein product is CASSLWTGGTEAFF.